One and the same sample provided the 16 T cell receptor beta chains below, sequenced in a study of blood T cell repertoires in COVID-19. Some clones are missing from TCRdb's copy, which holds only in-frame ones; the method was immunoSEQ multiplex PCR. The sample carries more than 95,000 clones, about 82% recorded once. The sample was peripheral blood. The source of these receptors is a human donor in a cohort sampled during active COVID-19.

DNA of the CDR3: TGCAGCGTTGAGGAGGGCCGCTACGAGCAGTACTTC. Translating gives CSVEEGRYEQYF. The chain joins TRBV29-1 to TRBJ2-7; TRBD2 is a possible D gene (6 bases). The CDR3 is 12 amino acids. CDR1 is SQVTM, CDR2 ANQGSEA, per germline. The V gene lost 3 bases and the J gene lost 3 bases, with 9 bases spanning the gap.

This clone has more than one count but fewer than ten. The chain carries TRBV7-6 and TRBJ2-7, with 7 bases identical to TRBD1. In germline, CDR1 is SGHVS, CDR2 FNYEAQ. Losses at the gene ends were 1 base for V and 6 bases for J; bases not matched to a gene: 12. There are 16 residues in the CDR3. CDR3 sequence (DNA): TGTGCCAGCAGCTTAGGAAGTATAGGGGGCGACTCCGAGCAGTACTTC. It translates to CASSLGSIGGDSEQYF.

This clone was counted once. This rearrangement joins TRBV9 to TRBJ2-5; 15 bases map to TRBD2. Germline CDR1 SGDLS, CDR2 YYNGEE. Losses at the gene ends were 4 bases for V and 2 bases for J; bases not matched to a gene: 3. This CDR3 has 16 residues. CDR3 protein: CASSPGLAGGQETQYF. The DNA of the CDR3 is TGTGCCAGCAGCCCTGGACTAGCGGGAGGGCAAGAGACCCAGTACTTC.

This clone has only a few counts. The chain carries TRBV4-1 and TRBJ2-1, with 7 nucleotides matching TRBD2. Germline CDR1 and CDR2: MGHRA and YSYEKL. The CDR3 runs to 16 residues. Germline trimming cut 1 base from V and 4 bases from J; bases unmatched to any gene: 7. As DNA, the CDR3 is TGCGCCAGCAGCCAAGGCCGGGGCGGGAGATACAATGAGCAGTTCTTC. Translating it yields CASSQGRGGRYNEQFF.

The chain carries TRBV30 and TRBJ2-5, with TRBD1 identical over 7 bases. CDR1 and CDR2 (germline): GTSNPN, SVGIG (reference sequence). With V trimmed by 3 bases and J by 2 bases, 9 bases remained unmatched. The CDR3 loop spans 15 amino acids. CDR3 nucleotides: TGTGCCTGGAGAGAAAACAGGGGCTCTCAAGAGACCCAGTACTTC. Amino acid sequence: CAWRENRGSQETQYF. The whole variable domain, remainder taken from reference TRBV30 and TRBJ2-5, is SQTIHQWPATLVQPVGSPLSLECTVEGTSNPNLYWYRQAAGRGLQLLFYSVGIGQISSEVPQNLSASRPQDRQFILSSKKLLLSDSGFYLCAWRENRGSQETQYFGPGTRLLVL.

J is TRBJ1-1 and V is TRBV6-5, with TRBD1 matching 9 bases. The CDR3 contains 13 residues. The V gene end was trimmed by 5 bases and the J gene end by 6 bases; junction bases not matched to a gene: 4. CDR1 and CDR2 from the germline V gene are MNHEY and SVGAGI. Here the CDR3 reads CASSQQGASEAFF. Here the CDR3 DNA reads TGTGCCAGCAGTCAACAGGGGGCTTCTGAAGCTTTCTTT.

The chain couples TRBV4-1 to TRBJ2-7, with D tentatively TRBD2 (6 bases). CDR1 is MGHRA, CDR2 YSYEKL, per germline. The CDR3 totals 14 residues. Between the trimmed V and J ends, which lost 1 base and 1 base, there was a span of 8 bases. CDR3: CASSQVGRSYEQYF. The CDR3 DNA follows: TGCGCCAGCAGCCAAGTCGGGAGATCCTACGAGCAGTACTTC.

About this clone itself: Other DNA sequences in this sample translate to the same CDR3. Here the CDR3 DNA reads TGTGCCAGCAGCCGAACGGGAGGGAGGTACAATGAGCAGTTCTTC. Amino acid sequence: CASSRTGGRYNEQFF. This chain links TRBV3-1 (or the pseudogene TRBV3-2) with TRBJ2-1; 8 bases are shared with TRBD2. J gave up 4 bases and V 4 bases, and 6 bases lay outside the gene matches. This CDR3 region has 15 residues. Germline values: CDR1 LGHDT, CDR2 YNNKEL (reference sequence).

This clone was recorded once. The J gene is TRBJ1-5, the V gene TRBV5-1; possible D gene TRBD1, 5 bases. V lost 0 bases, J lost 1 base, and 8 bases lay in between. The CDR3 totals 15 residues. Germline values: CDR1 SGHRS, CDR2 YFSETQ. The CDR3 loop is CASSLAGQSNQPQHF. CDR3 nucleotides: TGCGCCAGCAGCTTGGCTGGACAAAGCAATCAGCCCCAGCATTTT.

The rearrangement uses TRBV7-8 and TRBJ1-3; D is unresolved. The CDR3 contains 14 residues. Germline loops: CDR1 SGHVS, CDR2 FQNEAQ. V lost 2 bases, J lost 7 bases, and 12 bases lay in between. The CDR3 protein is CASSLPRFGNTIYF. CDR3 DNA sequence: TGTGCCAGCAGCTTACCCAGGTTTGGGAACACCATATATTTT.

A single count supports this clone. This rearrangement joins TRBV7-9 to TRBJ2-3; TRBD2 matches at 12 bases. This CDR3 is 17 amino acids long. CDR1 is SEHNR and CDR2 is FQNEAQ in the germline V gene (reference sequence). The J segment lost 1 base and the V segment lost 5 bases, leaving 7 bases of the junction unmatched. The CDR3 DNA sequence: TGTGCCAGCAGCCCTGGACTAGCGGGAAGCCGCACAGATACGCAGTATTTT. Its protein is CASSPGLAGSRTDTQYF.

CDR3: CASRTGAMNTEAFF. The CDR3 DNA follows: TGTGCCAGCAGGACGGGAGCCATGAACACTGAAGCTTTCTTT. The chain has TRBV6-5 and TRBJ1-1; D ambiguous. The germline V gene has CDR1 MNHEY and CDR2 SVGAGI. V lost 6 bases and J lost 0, with 11 bases in between. This CDR3 has 14 residues.

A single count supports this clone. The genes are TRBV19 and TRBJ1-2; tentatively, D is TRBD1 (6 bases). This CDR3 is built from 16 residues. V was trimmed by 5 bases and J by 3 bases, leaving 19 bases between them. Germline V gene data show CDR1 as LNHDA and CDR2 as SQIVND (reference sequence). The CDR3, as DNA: TGTGCCAGTAGTCGCAACGGCGGGGGCGCGGACTATGGCTACACCTTC. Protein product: CASSRNGGGADYGYTF.

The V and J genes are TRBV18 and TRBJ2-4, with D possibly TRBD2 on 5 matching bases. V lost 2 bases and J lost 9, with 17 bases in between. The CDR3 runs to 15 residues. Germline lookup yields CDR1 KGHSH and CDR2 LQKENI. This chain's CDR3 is CASSPASGLLVIQYF. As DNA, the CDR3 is TGTGCCAGCTCACCAGCTTCGGGGTTATTGGTCATTCAGTACTTC.

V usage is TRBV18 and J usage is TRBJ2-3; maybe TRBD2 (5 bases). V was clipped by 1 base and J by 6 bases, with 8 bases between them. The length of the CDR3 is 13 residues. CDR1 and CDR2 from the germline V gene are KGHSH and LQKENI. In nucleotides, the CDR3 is TGTGCCAGCTCACCACTCCTAGCCGATACGCAGTATTTT. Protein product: CASSPLLADTQYF.

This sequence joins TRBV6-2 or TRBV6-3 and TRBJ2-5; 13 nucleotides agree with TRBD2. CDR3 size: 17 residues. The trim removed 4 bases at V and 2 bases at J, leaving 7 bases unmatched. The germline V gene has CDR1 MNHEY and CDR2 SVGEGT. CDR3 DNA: TGTGCCAGCAGTTCAACGGGACTAGCGGGACCTCAAGAGACCCAGTACTTC. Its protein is CASSSTGLAGPQETQYF.